The T cell receptor (beta chain) described here comes from a study of identical twins. After removal of 6 bases from V and 3 bases from J, the junction contained 7 bases not matched to a gene. The CDR3 runs 13 residues. Germline CDR1 reads DFQATT; CDR2 reads SNEGSKA (reference sequence). In regard to this clonotype: The target antigen is unknown.

MiXCR was run by TCRdb on the 5' RACE reads, yielding one entry per CDR3 protein. The table lists over 600,000 distinct CDR3 sequences, around 20% of them singletons. The study, taken as a whole, reports: Abundant beta clonotypes from cord blood bore fewer insertions; memory repertoires lacked this pattern.

The data also belong to a second study, concerning T cells expressing NK-cell markers. That work states: Seropositivity for HCMV was found in seven of the eight sequenced donors, with one seronegative. In a group of several donors, dominant NKG2C+ clonotypes represented about 1.0-7.5% of CD8+ T cells.

The V call is TRBV20-1, the J call TRBJ2-7; 8 nucleotides line up with TRBD1. This receptor was identified in a woman aged 18-35 years in good health. The sequencing input was PBMCs. CDR3 in DNA: TGCAGTGCGCGGACAGGGCCAGGCTACGAGCAGTACTTC. Translating gives CSARTGPGYEQYF.